Reported below is one T cell receptor (beta chain). Its antigen is still unknown. These data are taken from a study of CD8+CD57+ T cells in acquired aplastic anemia. Whole-study findings and limits: Controls did not differ significantly from patients in CD8+ Simpson's diversity.

Investigators profiled TCR beta VDJ and CDR3 from genomic DNA template. TCRdb reprocessed the reads via MiXCR and lists one record per CDR3 protein. The table has some 280,000 distinct CDR3 sequences, approximately 55% seen once; the top ten hold roughly 8%. The CDR3 loop spans 16 amino acids. The germline V gene has CDR1 DFQATT and CDR2 SNEGSKA (reference sequence). J gave up 4 bases and V 2 bases, and 11 bases lay outside the gene matches. The source material was sorted CD4+, CD8+, or CD8+CD57+ T cells (not recorded which) from PBMCs. This clonotype was obtained from a human donor with severe aplastic anemia or a healthy control (not recorded which). This sequence joins TRBV20-1 and TRBJ2-5, with 9 bases identical to TRBD2. The CDR3 nucleotides are TGCAGTGCTAGATACAGCGGGGGGTCTCGGACAGAGACCCAGTACTTC. Translating it yields CSARYSGGSRTETQYF.